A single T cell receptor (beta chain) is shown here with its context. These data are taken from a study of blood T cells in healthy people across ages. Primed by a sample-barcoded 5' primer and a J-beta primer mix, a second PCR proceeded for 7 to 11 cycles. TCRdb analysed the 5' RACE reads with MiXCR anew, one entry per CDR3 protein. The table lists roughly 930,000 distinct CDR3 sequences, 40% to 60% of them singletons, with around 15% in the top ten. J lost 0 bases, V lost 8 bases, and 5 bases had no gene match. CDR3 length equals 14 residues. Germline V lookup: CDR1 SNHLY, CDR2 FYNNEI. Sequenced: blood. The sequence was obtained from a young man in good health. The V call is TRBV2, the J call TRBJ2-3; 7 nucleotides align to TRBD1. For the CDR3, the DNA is TGTGCCAGCGAGGCGACAGGGAGCACAGATACGCAGTATTTT. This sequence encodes CASEATGSTDTQYF.